This entry features one TCR beta chain sequence. These data originate in a study of cytomegalovirus exposure and HLA in healthy donors. Germline lookup yields CDR1 MDHEN and CDR2 SYDVKM. Trimming pared 4 bases from V and 1 base from J, leaving 16 bases between. This CDR3 contains 16 residues. With 60 Vbeta and 13 Jbeta primers, the PCR was carried out. The table came from immunoSEQ multiplex PCR; TCRdb's copy has only in-frame clones and leaves some out. In the table there are around 91,000 clones, approximately 84% of which are singletons. This chain uses TRBV28 with TRBJ1-1; tentatively, D is TRBD1 (6 bases). The receptor was isolated from a man younger than 35 in good health and CMV-seronegative. Specimen: PBMCs. CDR3 sequence: CASSYATGQRNTEAFF. The CDR3 DNA sequence: TGTGCCAGCAGTTATGCTACGGGACAAAGGAACACTGAAGCTTTCTTT.